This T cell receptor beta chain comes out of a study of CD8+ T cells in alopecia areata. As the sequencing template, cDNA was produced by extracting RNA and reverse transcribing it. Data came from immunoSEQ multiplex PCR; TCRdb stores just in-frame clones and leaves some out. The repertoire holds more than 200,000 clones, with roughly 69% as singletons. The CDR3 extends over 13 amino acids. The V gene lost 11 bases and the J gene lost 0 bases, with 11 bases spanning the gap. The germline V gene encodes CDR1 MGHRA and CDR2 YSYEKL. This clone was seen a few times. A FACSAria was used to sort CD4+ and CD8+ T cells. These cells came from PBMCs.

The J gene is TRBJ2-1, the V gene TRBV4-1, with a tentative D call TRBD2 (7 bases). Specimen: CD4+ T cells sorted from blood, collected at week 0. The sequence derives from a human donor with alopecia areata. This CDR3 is CAVRGGSYNEQFF. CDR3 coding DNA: TGCGCCGTGAGGGGGGGCTCCTACAATGAGCAGTTCTTC.